This is a list of T cell receptor beta chains from one sample in a study of T cell responses to AZD1222 COVID-19 vaccine. Sequencing used immunoSEQ multiplex PCR; TCRdb keeps in-frame clones, though not all of them. The sample includes 75,000 to 85,000 clones, approximately 80% of them seen just once. This material consisted of peripheral blood, taken 28 days after the second dose of the MenACWY control vaccine. The receptors here all came from an adult who received the MenACWY meningococcal vaccine as a control. Each CDR3 is given with its conserved first and last residue. D genes are given only for firm matches. Some rows mark clone size as missing; the rest say once, few, many or name a class of expanded clone.

D gene: NA; clone size: NA; J gene: TRBJ2-3; V gene: TRBV5-1; CDR3 protein: CASSLEVITDTQYF; CDR3 DNA: TGCGCCAGCAGCTTGGAAGTCATCACAGATACGCAGTATTTT
D gene: NA; clone size: NA; J gene: TRBJ1-1; V gene: TRBV10-3; CDR3 protein: CAISETDTEAFF; CDR3 DNA: TGTGCCATCAGTGAGACGGACACTGAAGCTTTCTTT
D gene: TRBD1; clone size: NA; J gene: TRBJ2-7; V gene: TRBV7-8; CDR3 protein: CASRPDRVGYEQYF; CDR3 DNA: TGTGCCAGCAGACCTGACAGGGTTGGCTACGAGCAGTACTTC
D gene: NA; clone size: NA; J gene: TRBJ1-5; V gene: TRBV4-3; CDR3 protein: CASSQDRRNQPQHF; CDR3 DNA: TGCGCCAGCAGCCAAGATAGACGCAATCAGCCCCAGCATTTT
D gene: NA; clone size: NA; J gene: TRBJ1-6; V gene: TRBV11-2; CDR3 protein: CASRPYSSAYNSPLHF; CDR3 DNA: TGTGCCAGCAGACCTTACAGTTCAGCATATAATTCACCCCTCCACTTT
D gene: NA; clone size: NA; J gene: TRBJ1-1; V gene: TRBV28; CDR3 protein: CASSLDLGQMNTEAFF; CDR3 DNA: TGTGCCAGCAGTTTAGACCTAGGGCAGATGAACACTGAAGCTTTCTTT
D gene: NA; clone size: few; J gene: TRBJ1-1; V gene: TRBV6-5; CDR3 protein: CASSYSILQLYTEAFF; CDR3 DNA: TGTGCCAGCAGTTACTCGATCTTACAGCTCTACACTGAAGCTTTCTTT
D gene: NA; clone size: NA; J gene: TRBJ1-1; V gene: TRBV10-3; CDR3 protein: CAISAGGQDTEAFF; CDR3 DNA: TGTGCCATCAGTGCTGGGGGGCAGGACACTGAAGCTTTCTTT
D gene: NA; clone size: NA; J gene: TRBJ1-5; V gene: TRBV19; CDR3 protein: CASSTDIPNQPQHF; CDR3 DNA: TGTGCCAGTAGTACGGACATCCCCAATCAGCCCCAGCATTTT
D gene: NA; clone size: NA; J gene: TRBJ1-3; V gene: TRBV7-9; CDR3 protein: CASSPLGGAGNTIYF; CDR3 DNA: TGTGCCAGCAGCCCCCTAGGGGGGGCAGGAAACACCATATATTTT
D gene: NA; clone size: NA; J gene: TRBJ1-2; V gene: TRBV21-1; CDR3 protein: CASSNRWAFYGYTF; CDR3 DNA: TGTGCCAGCAGCAATAGGTGGGCTTTCTATGGCTACACCTTC
D gene: NA; clone size: few; J gene: TRBJ2-3; V gene: TRBV9; CDR3 protein: CASSVGPSTDTQYF; CDR3 DNA: TGTGCCAGCAGCGTAGGGCCTAGCACAGATACGCAGTATTTT
D gene: NA; clone size: NA; J gene: TRBJ2-2; V gene: TRBV5-1; CDR3 protein: CASSLRSFENTGELFF; CDR3 DNA: TGCGCCAGCAGCTTGAGGTCCTTCGAAAACACCGGGGAGCTGTTTTTT
D gene: TRBD2; clone size: once; J gene: TRBJ2-7; V gene: TRBV11-2; CDR3 protein: CASAGVYEQYF; CDR3 DNA: TGTGCCAGCGCGGGAGTTTACGAGCAGTACTTC
D gene: TRBD1; clone size: NA; J gene: TRBJ2-5; V gene: TRBV19; CDR3 protein: CASSQGVRETQYF; CDR3 DNA: TGTGCCAGTAGTCAGGGGGTAAGAGAGACCCAGTACTTC
D gene: NA; clone size: NA; J gene: TRBJ1-1; V gene: TRBV28; CDR3 protein: CASLYATEAFF; CDR3 DNA: TGTGCCAGCTTATATGCCACTGAAGCTTTCTTT
D gene: NA; clone size: NA; J gene: TRBJ1-1; V gene: TRBV2; CDR3 protein: CASSKRQWNTEAFF; CDR3 DNA: TGTGCCAGCAGTAAAAGACAGTGGAACACTGAAGCTTTCTTT
D gene: NA; clone size: NA; J gene: TRBJ1-2; V gene: TRBV4-1; CDR3 protein: CASSQEFPRTSMGYTF; CDR3 DNA: TGCGCCAGCAGCCAAGAGTTCCCCAGGACCTCGATGGGCTACACCTTC
D gene: NA; clone size: NA; J gene: TRBJ2-7; V gene: TRBV7-8; CDR3 protein: CASSLAADYEQYF; CDR3 DNA: TGTGCCAGCAGCTTAGCGGCCGACTACGAGCAGTACTTC
D gene: NA; clone size: NA; J gene: TRBJ1-4; V gene: TRBV25-1; CDR3 protein: CASSDREKLFF; CDR3 DNA: TGTGCCAGCAGTGACCGTGAAAAACTGTTTTTT
D gene: NA; clone size: NA; J gene: TRBJ2-1; V gene: TRBV11-2; CDR3 protein: CASSSGRSSYNEQFF; CDR3 DNA: TGTGCCAGCAGTTCGGGAAGGAGCTCCTACAATGAGCAGTTCTTC
D gene: NA; clone size: NA; J gene: TRBJ1-2; V gene: TRBV9; CDR3 protein: CASSVDTRGGYTF; CDR3 DNA: TGTGCCAGCAGCGTAGATACGAGAGGTGGCTACACCTTC
D gene: NA; clone size: NA; J gene: TRBJ1-6; V gene: TRBV4-2; CDR3 protein: CASSQGGGAQGSPLHF; CDR3 DNA: TGTGCCAGCAGCCAAGGAGGGGGGGCTCAAGGTTCACCCCTCCACTTT
D gene: NA; clone size: NA; J gene: TRBJ2-2; V gene: TRBV5-1; CDR3 protein: CASSGRQGVTGELFF; CDR3 DNA: TGCGCCAGCAGCGGGAGGCAGGGGGTCACCGGGGAGCTGTTTTTT
D gene: NA; clone size: NA; J gene: TRBJ2-2; V gene: TRBV5-1; CDR3 protein: CASSSPRTTAHTGELFF; CDR3 DNA: TGCGCCAGCAGCTCGCCCCGGACGACAGCTCACACCGGGGAGCTGTTTTTT